The rows below give T cell receptor beta chains drawn from one sample of a study. TCRdb re-analysed the 5' RACE reads in MiXCR, keeping a single row per CDR3 protein. This table holds about 32,000 distinct CDR3 sequences, roughly 30% found once. The sample consisted of tumor-infiltrating Tregs sorted from the breast tumor. The receptors stem from a female donor with breast cancer. The CDR3 runs from the conserved cysteine through the conserved F or W. Fields, in order: D gene, J gene, clone size, V gene, CDR3 protein, CDR3 DNA. The D gene is left open where the match is weak. Clone sizes are given selectively: once, few, many, or a class where the clone is expanded.

>TRBD1|TRBJ1-1|medium-sized|TRBV6-6
CASSLGTANTEAFF
TGTGCCAGCAGCCTCGGGACAGCGAACACTGAAGCTTTCTTT
>.|TRBJ2-1|medium-sized|TRBV7-2
CASRGWAVQYNEQFF
TGTGCCAGCCGGGGGTGGGCAGTCCAATACAATGAGCAGTTCTTC
>TRBD1|TRBJ1-1|.|TRBV18
CASSDRGSEAFF
TGTGCCAGCTCCGACAGGGGGTCTGAAGCTTTCTTT
>TRBD1|TRBJ1-2|.|TRBV7-6
CASSSPGQANLYGYTF
TGTGCCAGCAGCTCCCCCGGACAGGCAAACCTCTATGGCTACACCTTC
>.|TRBJ2-5|.|TRBV11-1
CASSPRGSRGTQYF
TGTGCCAGCAGCCCCCGCGGATCAAGGGGGACCCAGTACTTC
>TRBD2|TRBJ2-1|medium-sized|TRBV7-9
CASSLGTSGRINEQFF
TGTGCCAGCAGCTTAGGGACTAGCGGGAGAATAAATGAGCAGTTCTTC
>.|TRBJ2-3|.|TRBV5-1
CASRGGTDTQYF
TGCGCCAGCAGGGGAGGAACAGATACGCAGTATTTT
>TRBD1|TRBJ2-7|many|TRBV3-1
CASSHRDRGRNEQYF
TGTGCCAGCAGCCACCGGGACAGGGGTCGGAACGAGCAGTACTTC
>TRBD2|TRBJ2-1|few|TRBV3-1
CASSEGGRGEQFF
TGTGCCAGCAGCGAAGGCGGGAGAGGTGAGCAGTTCTTC
>TRBD1|TRBJ2-7|.|TRBV5-1
CASSPQGTYEQYF
TGCGCCAGCAGCCCACAGGGGACCTACGAGCAGTACTTC
>.|TRBJ1-5|few|TRBV25-1
CASSENGRDNQPQHF
TGTGCCAGCAGTGAAAATGGCAGGGATAATCAGCCCCAGCATTTT
>TRBD1|TRBJ2-1|few|TRBV7-9
CASSSPDRGVWDEQFF
TGTGCCAGCAGTTCCCCCGACAGGGGGGTTTGGGATGAGCAGTTCTTC
>.|TRBJ2-1|many|TRBV7-2
CASSLARLPNEQFF
TGTGCCAGCAGCTTAGCGAGGCTACCCAATGAGCAGTTCTTC
>.|TRBJ1-1|few|TRBV25-1
CASSEHSGKTEAFF
TGTGCCAGCAGTGAACATTCAGGGAAGACTGAAGCTTTCTTT
>.|TRBJ2-3|many|TRBV20-1
CSAESHTDTQYF
TGCAGTGCGGAGTCCCACACAGATACGCAGTATTTT
>.|TRBJ2-7|.|TRBV18
CASSTGNYEQYF
TGTGCCAGCTCAACGGGGAACTACGAGCAGTACTTC
>.|TRBJ2-1|many|TRBV6-5
CASSFRPGPRVYNEQFF
TGTGCCAGCAGTTTTAGACCGGGACCCCGGGTCTACAATGAGCAGTTCTTC
>TRBD1|TRBJ1-1|.|TRBV20-1
CSAKGQGATEAFF
TGCAGTGCTAAGGGACAGGGAGCCACTGAAGCTTTCTTT
>.|TRBJ1-2|many|TRBV20-1
CIFRDGYGYTF
TGCATTTTCCGGGACGGCTATGGCTACACCTTC
>.|TRBJ1-3|.|TRBV15
CATSRYRSGNTIYF
TGTGCCACCAGCAGATACCGATCTGGAAACACCATATATTTT
>.|TRBJ2-3|.|TRBV9
CASSGGGSTDTQYF
TGTGCCAGCAGCGGTGGAGGGAGCACAGATACGCAGTATTTT
>TRBD1|TRBJ2-7|few|TRBV12-3/TRBV12-4
CASSRGQGFEQYF
TGTGCCAGCAGTCGGGGACAGGGATTCGAGCAGTACTTC
>.|TRBJ2-3|many|TRBV6-1
CASSKSTDTQYF
TGTGCCAGCAGTAAATCCACAGATACGCAGTATTTT
>.|TRBJ2-7|many|TRBV4-2
CASSPGLSSYEQYF
TGTGCCAGCAGCCCCGGCCTCAGCTCCTACGAGCAGTACTTC
>TRBD2|TRBJ2-1|once|TRBV5-1
CASSLEGLAGGWFF
TGCGCCAGCAGCTTGGAGGGACTAGCGGGAGGGTGGTTCTTC
>.|TRBJ1-1|many|TRBV6-2/TRBV6-3
CASSYSMNTEAFF
TGTGCCAGCAGTTACTCGATGAACACTGAAGCTTTCTTT
>.|TRBJ1-1|.|TRBV12-3/TRBV12-4
CASQQTLNTEAFF
TGTGCCAGCCAGCAGACCCTGAACACTGAAGCTTTCTTT
>.|TRBJ1-1|many|TRBV5-4
CASSLSNAGNTEAFF
TGTGCCAGCAGCTTGAGTAATGCGGGGAACACTGAAGCTTTCTTT
>TRBD2|TRBJ2-1|.|TRBV6-4
CASVSGAGNEQFF
TGTGCCAGCGTCAGCGGGGCAGGGAATGAGCAGTTCTTC
>TRBD1|TRBJ2-1|.|TRBV7-2
CASSVGQGVHNEQFF
TGTGCCAGCAGCGTGGGACAGGGGGTCCACAATGAGCAGTTCTTC
>TRBD2|TRBJ2-1|.|TRBV5-6
CASVIAGNTYNEQFF
TGTGCCAGCGTTATAGCGGGAAACACCTACAATGAGCAGTTCTTC
>.|TRBJ1-4|few|TRBV4-1
CASSQGGRQTNEKLFF
TGCGCCAGCAGCCAAGGGGGAAGGCAGACGAATGAAAAACTGTTTTTT
>TRBD1|TRBJ2-7|.|TRBV6-5
CASSTQTGKDEQYF
TGTGCCAGCAGTACTCAGACAGGGAAGGACGAGCAGTACTTC
>TRBD1|TRBJ2-7|many|TRBV20-1
CSARGQGATYEQYF
TGCAGTGCCCGGGGACAGGGGGCCACCTACGAGCAGTACTTC
>TRBD2|TRBJ2-1|few|TRBV24-1
CATSGNLAGEYNEQFF
TGTGCCACCAGTGGCAACTTAGCGGGAGAATACAATGAGCAGTTCTTC
>.|TRBJ2-7|many|TRBV18
CASSPWNTGHEQYF
TGTGCCAGCTCACCATGGAACACGGGCCACGAGCAGTACTTC
>TRBD1|TRBJ1-5|few|TRBV30
CAWSVGFRGPLNQPQHF
TGTGCCTGGAGTGTAGGTTTCAGGGGGCCGCTAAATCAGCCCCAGCATTTT
>.|TRBJ1-3|.|TRBV25-1
CASSEYAISGNTIYF
TGTGCCAGCAGTGAATACGCAATCTCTGGAAACACCATATATTTT
>.|TRBJ2-1|many|TRBV30
CAWGLALSSYNEQFF
TGTGCCTGGGGCCTAGCGCTAAGCTCCTACAATGAGCAGTTCTTC
>.|TRBJ1-1|.|TRBV12-3/TRBV12-4
CASSFRPLGTEAFF
TGTGCCAGCAGTTTTCGGCCGCTGGGGACTGAAGCTTTCTTT
>TRBD1|TRBJ1-2|.|TRBV9
CASSVGSGQENYGYTF
TGTGCCAGCAGCGTGGGTTCGGGACAGGAGAACTATGGCTACACCTTC
>TRBD2|TRBJ2-1|many|TRBV5-1
CASALTSGRNEQFF
TGCGCCAGCGCCCTCACTAGCGGGAGGAATGAGCAGTTCTTC
>.|TRBJ2-4|few|TRBV10-1
CASSEGTSGNVAKNIQYF
TGCGCCAGCAGTGAAGGGACATCGGGCAATGTGGCCAAAAACATTCAGTACTTC
>.|TRBJ2-5|.|TRBV5-1
CASSLAPGTQYF
TGCGCCAGCAGCTTGGCGCCCGGGACCCAGTACTTC
>.|TRBJ2-7|.|TRBV11-2
CASSPGTDYEQYF
TGTGCCAGCAGCCCGGGTACTGACTACGAGCAGTACTTC
>.|TRBJ1-5|.|TRBV23-1
CASSQSFRGCDQPQHF
TGCGCCAGCAGTCAATCGTTCAGGGGATGCGATCAGCCCCAGCATTTT
>.|TRBJ2-3|many|TRBV6-5
CASSYMGQSTDTQYF
TGTGCCAGCAGTTACATGGGTCAAAGCACAGATACGCAGTATTTT
>.|TRBJ2-1|few|TRBV20-1
CSAASPGRNEQFF
TGCAGTGCTGCCTCACCAGGGAGGAATGAGCAGTTCTTC